These 30 T cell receptor beta chains share one sample of origin, sequenced in a study of blood T cell repertoires in COVID-19. Here immunoSEQ multiplex PCR was the method, and the copy in TCRdb shows in-frame clones only, minus some. The sample includes about 220,000 clones, approximately 82% of them seen just once. Sequenced input: peripheral blood. Receptor source: a man between 50 and 59 years old with active or convalescent COVID-19.

The genes are TRBV28 and TRBJ2-7; 13 bases map to TRBD2. The CDR3 has 16 residues. The V gene's germline CDR1 is MDHEN and CDR2 SYDVKM. Trimming removed 5 bases from V and 5 bases from J; junction bases left unmatched: 9. In nucleotides, the CDR3 is TGTGCCAGCAGTCCCGGGACTAGCGGGGTTTCCCACGAGCAGTACTTC. Amino acid sequence: CASSPGTSGVSHEQYF.

Only one count was recorded for this clone. The chain recombines TRBV5-4 with TRBJ2-2; D is perhaps TRBD2 (7 bases). The CDR3 is made up of 16 amino acids. Trimming pared 0 bases from V and 6 bases from J, leaving 15 bases between. Germline V gene sequence: CDR1 SGHNT, CDR2 YYREEE (reference sequence). CDR3 sequence reads: CASSLVEGGPAGELFF. CDR3 DNA: TGTGCCAGCAGCTTGGTAGAGGGGGGGCCTGCCGGGGAGCTGTTTTTT.

This sequence joins TRBV5-4 and TRBJ1-1; D not resolved. The CDR3 sequence is 14 residues long. Trimming removed 4 bases at V and 1 base at J, with 11 bases between. Germline CDR1 and CDR2: SGHNT and YYREEE (reference sequence). CDR3 amino acids: CASSRTTENTEAFF. Written as DNA, the CDR3 is TGTGCCAGCAGCCGGACTACAGAGAACACTGAAGCTTTCTTT.

The V gene is TRBV5-6, the J gene TRBJ2-1, with D unresolved. This CDR3 contains 12 residues. Trimming cost V 4 bases and J 9 bases, with 11 bases left between them. Looked up from germline, CDR1 is SGHDT and CDR2 is YYEEEE. CDR3: CASSLRSSEQFF. As DNA, the CDR3 is TGTGCCAGCAGCCTCAGGTCGTCTGAGCAGTTCTTC.

The rearrangement links TRBV7-9 to TRBJ2-7; the D gene is possibly TRBD2 (6 bases). V lost 5 bases to trimming and J lost 5 bases, with 13 bases between them. CDR1 and CDR2 from the germline V gene are SEHNR and FQNEAQ (reference sequence). This CDR3 has 13 amino acids. The CDR3 loop is CASSPFGSNEQYF. The DNA of the CDR3 is TGTGCCAGCAGCCCATTCGGGAGTAACGAGCAGTACTTC.

The chain couples TRBV9 to TRBJ1-4; 8 bases are shared with TRBD1. There are 17 residues in the CDR3. Trimming took 4 bases from V and 5 from J; bases not matched to a gene: 13. The germline V gene encodes CDR1 SGDLS and CDR2 YYNGEE. The DNA for the CDR3 is TGTGCCAGCAGCCGAAGCGACGCAAGGACAGGGAATGAAAAACTGTTTTTT. Translating it yields CASSRSDARTGNEKLFF.

This clone was picked up one time. The V and J genes are TRBV5-3 and TRBJ2-4; TRBD2 matches at 9 bases. TRBV5-3 belongs to the ORF category, with a function that is uncertain. This CDR3 spans 21 amino acids. The V and J ends lost 0 bases and 2 bases, in that order; junction bases with no gene match: 18. The CDR3 is CARSLDSGSGGRSGTKNIQYF. The CDR3 DNA follows: TGTGCCAGAAGCTTGGATTCGGGTAGCGGGGGCCGGTCCGGGACCAAAAACATTCAGTACTTC.

The J gene is TRBJ1-3, the V gene TRBV5-1; D unclear. Germline CDR1 reads SGHRS; CDR2 reads YFSETQ. The V end lost 0 bases, the J end lost 0 bases, and 7 bases lay between the germline ends. The CDR3 loop spans 15 amino acids. This CDR3 reads CASSLGGGSGNTIYF. The CDR3 DNA follows: TGCGCCAGCAGCTTGGGGGGAGGCTCTGGAAACACCATATATTTT.

The rearrangement links TRBV18 to TRBJ2-1; 7 bases match TRBD2. V lost 2 bases and J lost 9; bases outside the gene matches: 13. CDR1 is KGHSH and CDR2 is LQKENI in the germline V gene. This CDR3 contains 16 residues. DNA for the CDR3: TGTGCCAGCTCACCAAGAAGGCGGGAGATGTCTGGTGAGCAGTTCTTC. Its protein product is CASSPRRREMSGEQFF.

The chain joins TRBV9 to TRBJ1-4; D is possibly TRBD1 (5 bases). The V end lost 3 bases, the J end lost 4 bases, and 10 bases lay between the germline ends. The germline CDR1 and CDR2 sequences are SGDLS and YYNGEE. CDR3 length equals 14 residues. CDR3 nucleotides: TGTGCCAGCAGCGGAGCAGGGTTTAATGAAAAACTGTTTTTT. Amino acids: CASSGAGFNEKLFF.

This chain links TRBV5-1 with TRBJ2-3, with 9 nucleotides matching TRBD1. In germline, CDR1 is SGHRS, CDR2 YFSETQ. Trimming took 4 bases from V and 4 from J; bases not matched to a gene: 4. This CDR3 is 14 amino acids long. Here the CDR3 reads CASSHRQGADTQYF. Here the CDR3 DNA reads TGCGCCAGCAGCCATCGACAGGGGGCAGATACGCAGTATTTT.

The chain couples TRBV5-1 to TRBJ2-3; weak D call: TRBD2 (5 bases). V was clipped by 0 bases and J by 2 bases, with 10 bases between them. This CDR3 comprises 15 residues. Germline V gives CDR1 SGHRS, CDR2 YFSETQ. The CDR3 DNA is TGCGCCAGCAGCTTGGTTGAGGGCTCCACAGATACGCAGTATTTT. Amino acid sequence: CASSLVEGSTDTQYF. Based on the CDR3 plus reference TRBV5-1 and TRBJ2-3, the full variable domain is KAGVTQTPRYLIKTRGQQVTLSCSPISGHRSVSWYQQTPGQGLQFLFEYFSETQRNKGNFPGRFSGRQFSNSRSEMNVSTLELGDSALYLCASSLVEGSTDTQYFGPGTRLTVL.

This chain uses TRBV19 with TRBJ1-6, with a tentative D call TRBD1 (6 bases). V lost 2 bases to trimming and J lost 3 bases, with 17 bases between them. Germline loops: CDR1 LNHDA, CDR2 SQIVND (reference sequence). The CDR3 has 18 amino acids. CDR3 coding DNA: TGTGCCAGTAGTATATCCTCCTCAAGGGACAACTATAATTCACCCCTCCACTTT. Translation gives CASSISSSRDNYNSPLHF.

The chain links TRBV4-1 to TRBJ2-5, with a tentative D call TRBD2 (5 bases). The germline V gene has CDR1 MGHRA and CDR2 YSYEKL. There are 15 residues in the CDR3. Deletions cut 4 bases from V and 3 bases from J, with 15 bases between. The CDR3 here is CASSLTDSTEETQYF. The CDR3 coding sequence is TGCGCCAGCAGCCTTACGGACTCAACTGAAGAGACCCAGTACTTC.

Points on this clone: The sample contains more than one DNA sequence encoding this CDR3. V gene TRBV12-3 or TRBV12-4 combines with J gene TRBJ1-2; D not resolved. The V gene lost 2 bases and the J gene lost 4 bases, with 8 bases spanning the gap. This CDR3 has 13 amino acids. Written as DNA, the CDR3 is TGTGCCAGCAGTTTAACGCCCGGCTATGGCTACACCTTC. Protein product: CASSLTPGYGYTF.

This clone has a single count. This chain joins TRBV5-1 and TRBJ2-5; 8 bases fit TRBD1. The CDR3 is made up of 14 amino acids. The V gene's germline CDR1 is SGHRS and CDR2 YFSETQ. V was clipped by 4 bases and J by 5 bases; unmatched bases: 7. The CDR3 nucleotides read TGCGCCAGCAGCACGGGACAGGCAGAGGAGACCCAGTACTTC. Residues: CASSTGQAEETQYF. Based on the CDR3 plus reference TRBV5-1 and TRBJ2-5, the full variable domain is KAGVTQTPRYLIKTRGQQVTLSCSPISGHRSVSWYQQTPGQGLQFLFEYFSETQRNKGNFPGRFSGRQFSNSRSEMNVSTLELGDSALYLCASSTGQAEETQYFGPGTRLLVL.

This clone has more than one count but fewer than ten. The same CDR3 can be traced to other DNA sequences in this sample. CDR3 protein: CASRGGSNYGYTF. CDR3 DNA sequence: TGTGCCAGCAGAGGGGGATCTAACTATGGCTACACCTTC. This chain links TRBV6-6 with TRBJ1-2, with TRBD1 as a possible D gene (6 bases). V was cut by 6 bases and J by 0 bases, with 8 bases left in between. The CDR3 runs 13 residues. From germline, CDR1 is MNHNY and CDR2 SVGAGI (reference sequence).

The rearrangement joins TRBV7-8 to TRBJ1-6; D call uncertain. In germline, CDR1 is SGHVS, CDR2 FQNEAQ. The germline V and J ends were trimmed by 3 bases and 4 bases, with 10 bases remaining between them. This CDR3 comprises 15 residues. The CDR3: CASSLVTGYNSPLHF. The CDR3 DNA follows: TGTGCCAGCAGCTTGGTAACGGGGTATAATTCACCCCTCCACTTT.

This clone was observed once. This rearrangement joins TRBV27 to TRBJ2-1; 8 nucleotides agree with TRBD2. With 2 bases clipped from V and 5 bases from J, the junction kept 8 bases outside the gene matches. The CDR3 has 16 amino acids. Germline CDR1 is MNHEY and CDR2 is SMNVEV (reference sequence). The DNA of the CDR3 is TGTGCCAGCAGTTTACGGGGTAGCGGGACGAACAATGAGCAGTTCTTC. As protein: CASSLRGSGTNNEQFF.

The chain uses TRBV5-1 and TRBJ1-1, with 12 bases identical to TRBD1. Germline V lookup: CDR1 SGHRS, CDR2 YFSETQ. The CDR3 is 16 residues long. The junction had 9 bases not matched to a gene; V was cut back by 3 bases and J by 6 bases. Here the CDR3 DNA reads TGCGCCAGCAGCTCCGACTGGGACAGGGGGCGGGCTGAAGCTTTCTTT. Translation: CASSSDWDRGRAEAFF.

This clone came up a few times. This rearrangement joins TRBV15 to TRBJ2-7, with 9 positions matching TRBD1. The germline gives CDR1 LNHNV, CDR2 YYDKDF (reference sequence). The V and J ends lost 0 bases and 4 bases, in that order; junction bases with no gene match: 7. This CDR3 contains 16 residues. CDR3 protein: CATSRDFTGQGYEQYF. CDR3 DNA: TGTGCCACCAGCAGAGATTTTACTGGACAGGGGTACGAGCAGTACTTC.

The chain couples TRBV9 to TRBJ2-1; 7 positions match TRBD2. The germline V gene has CDR1 SGDLS and CDR2 YYNGEE. This CDR3 spans 16 amino acids. The V segment lost 0 bases and the J segment 6 bases; nucleotides outside the gene matches: 9. The CDR3 nucleotides read TGTGCCAGCAGCGTAGCTCGAGCGGGGAGAAGCAATGAGCAGTTCTTC. It codes for CASSVARAGRSNEQFF.

This chain connects TRBV6-5 to TRBJ2-3; perhaps TRBD2 as D (6 bases). Germline V gene sequence: CDR1 MNHEY, CDR2 SVGAGI. CDR3 length: 10 amino acids. Trimming shortened V by 8 bases and J by 6 bases, and 6 bases separated the two germline ends. The CDR3 DNA follows: TGTGCCAGCGGGGGGGATACGCAGTATTTT. Translating gives CASGGDTQYF.

The chain is built from TRBV5-4 and TRBJ1-1; 7 positions agree with TRBD1. CDR1 and CDR2 from the germline V gene are SGHNT and YYREEE (reference sequence). This CDR3 is 13 amino acids long. The junction had 3 bases not matched to a gene; V was cut back by 0 bases and J by 7 bases. The CDR3 region has the DNA TGTGCCAGCAGCTTGGACAGGGGCGGTGAAGCTTTCTTT. Its protein is CASSLDRGGEAFF.

This chain joins TRBV5-1 and TRBJ2-5; 8 nucleotides agree with TRBD2. CDR3 length equals 17 residues. The ends lost 0 bases at V and 4 bases at J; junction bases unmatched: 11. Germline V gene data show CDR1 as SGHRS and CDR2 as YFSETQ. CDR3 protein: CASSLDSPAGVGETQYF. The CDR3 bases are TGCGCCAGCAGCTTGGATAGTCCAGCGGGAGTCGGAGAGACCCAGTACTTC.

The chain links TRBV10-3 to TRBJ2-7; D remains unclear. The V gene lost 0 bases and the J gene lost 3 bases, with 6 bases spanning the gap. The germline V gene encodes CDR1 ENHRY and CDR2 SYGVKD. The CDR3 is 13 amino acids. The CDR3 sequence: CAISESILYEQYF. In nucleotides, the CDR3 is TGTGCCATCAGTGAGTCAATTCTCTACGAGCAGTACTTC.

This clone was observed once. The chain recombines TRBV11-2 with TRBJ2-5; D may be TRBD2 (6 bases). Trimming took off 5 bases at V and 5 bases at J, with 24 bases between the two ends. Per germline, CDR1 SGHAT and CDR2 FQNNGV. The CDR3 loop spans 17 amino acids. This CDR3 is CASSRRGDWRTGETQYF. DNA of the CDR3: TGTGCCAGCAGCAGACGCGGGGACTGGAGGACCGGGGAGACCCAGTACTTC.

The chain has TRBV5-5 and TRBJ2-5; D is unresolved. This CDR3 comprises 14 residues. The germline CDR1 and CDR2 sequences are SGHKS and YYEKEE (reference sequence). The V end was cut by 0 bases, the J end by 1 base, with 7 bases between. The CDR3 loop reads CASSLEHRQETQYF. The CDR3 DNA sequence: TGTGCCAGCAGCTTGGAACACCGCCAAGAGACCCAGTACTTC.

The chain is built from TRBV19 and TRBJ1-4; the D gene is possibly TRBD1 (5 bases). In germline, CDR1 is LNHDA, CDR2 SQIVND (reference sequence). This CDR3 spans 16 amino acids. The germline V and J ends were trimmed by 4 bases and 1 base, with 13 bases remaining between them. The CDR3 coding sequence is TGTGCCAGTAGTAGTCAGGGATTTCGAACTAATGAAAAACTGTTTTTT. It translates to CASSSQGFRTNEKLFF. Full variable domain (remainder filled in from reference TRBV19 and TRBJ1-4): DGGITQSPKYLFRKEGQNVTLSCEQNLNHDAMYWYRQDPGQGLRLIYYSQIVNDFQKGDIAEGYSVSREKKESFPLTVTSAQKNPTAFYLCASSSQGFRTNEKLFFGSGTQLSVL.

This chain joins TRBV7-6 and TRBJ2-5; D may be TRBD2 (6 bases). Trimming left V 5 bases short and J 5 bases short, with 15 bases between. The germline gives CDR1 SGHVS, CDR2 FNYEAQ. The CDR3 runs to 14 residues. This chain's CDR3 is CASSRRGSRETQYF. CDR3 in DNA: TGTGCCAGCAGCCGCCGGGGGAGCAGGGAGACCCAGTACTTC.